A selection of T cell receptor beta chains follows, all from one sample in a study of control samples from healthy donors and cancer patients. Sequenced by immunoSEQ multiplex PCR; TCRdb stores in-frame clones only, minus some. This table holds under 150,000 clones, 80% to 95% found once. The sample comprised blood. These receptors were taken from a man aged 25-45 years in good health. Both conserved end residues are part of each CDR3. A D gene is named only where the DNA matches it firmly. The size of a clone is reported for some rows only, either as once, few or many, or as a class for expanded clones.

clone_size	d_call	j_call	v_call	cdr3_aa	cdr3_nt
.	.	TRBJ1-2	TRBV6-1	CASRTGNGYTF	TGTGCCAGCAGGACCGGAAATGGCTACACCTTC
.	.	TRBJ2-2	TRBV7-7	CASSLGPRGRNTGELFF	TGTGCTAGCAGCTTAGGTCCCCGGGGGCGAAACACCGGGGAGCTGTTTTTT
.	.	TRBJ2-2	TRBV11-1	CASSLNNMAGELFF	TGTGCCAGCAGCTTAAACAATATGGCCGGGGAGCTGTTTTTT
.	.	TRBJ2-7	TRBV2	CASSEPKSTDIYEQYF	TGTGCCAGCAGTGAACCAAAATCGACAGACATCTACGAGCAGTACTTC
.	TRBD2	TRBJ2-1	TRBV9	CASSVGGTSGRNEQFF	TGTGCCAGCAGCGTAGGGGGGACTAGCGGGAGAAATGAGCAGTTCTTC
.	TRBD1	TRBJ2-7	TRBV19	CASSTYRGTSYEQYF	TGTGCCAGTAGTACCTACAGGGGAACCTCCTACGAGCAGTACTTC
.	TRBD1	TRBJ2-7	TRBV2	CASSETKQGSNKQYF	TGTGCCAGCAGTGAAACTAAACAGGGGAGTAACAAGCAGTACTTC
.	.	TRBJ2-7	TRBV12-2	CASRSSEGRAIDEQYF	TGTGCAAGTCGCTCCTCAGAGGGACGGGCAATCGACGAGCAGTACTTC
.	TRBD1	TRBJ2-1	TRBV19	CASSPDRGAYNEQFF	TGTGCCAGTAGTCCGGACAGGGGAGCCTACAATGAGCAGTTCTTC
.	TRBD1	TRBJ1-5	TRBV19	CASSIVQGQGGQPQHF	TGTGCCAGTAGTATAGTTCAGGGACAGGGAGGACAGCCCCAGCATTTT
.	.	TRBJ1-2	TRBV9	CASSPRGDSLPYGYTF	TGTGCCAGCAGCCCCCGTGGGGATTCCCTGCCCTATGGCTACACCTTC
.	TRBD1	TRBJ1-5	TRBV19	CASSRGRGLSNQPQHF	TGTGCCAGTAGTCGGGGCAGGGGGTTGAGCAATCAGCCCCAGCATTTT
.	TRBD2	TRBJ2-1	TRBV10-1	CATQKEVGLAGGSSLGNEQFF	TGCGCCACCCAAAAAGAAGTGGGACTAGCGGGAGGTTCGAGCCTGGGCAATGAGCAGTTCTTC
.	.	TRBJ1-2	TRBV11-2	CASSLGRVGYTF	TGTGCCAGCAGCTTGGGCCGTGTGGGCTACACCTTC
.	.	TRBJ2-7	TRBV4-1	CASSQGLSTQTPHEQYF	TGCGCCAGCAGCCAAGGCCTCAGCACCCAAACCCCCCACGAGCAGTACTTC
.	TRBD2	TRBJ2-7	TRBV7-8	CASSSNPGLASEQYF	TGTGCCAGCAGCTCAAACCCGGGACTAGCAAGCGAGCAGTACTTC
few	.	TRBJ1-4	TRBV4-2	CASSQPGGANNEKLFF	TGTGCCAGCAGCCAACCGGGAGGGGCCAATAATGAAAAACTGTTTTTT
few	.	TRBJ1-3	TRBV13	CASSLGTGSISGNTIYF	TGTGCCAGCAGCTTAGGAACAGGTTCTATCTCTGGAAACACCATATATTTT
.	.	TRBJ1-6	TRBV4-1	CASSQETDNSPLHF	TGCGCCAGCAGCCAAGAGACGGATAATTCACCCCTCCACTTT
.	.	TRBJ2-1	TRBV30	CAWSVELYNEQFF	TGTGCCTGGAGTGTAGAGCTTTACAATGAGCAGTTCTTC
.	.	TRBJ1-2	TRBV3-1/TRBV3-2	CASSQVANYGYTF	TGTGCCAGCAGCCAAGTAGCTAACTATGGCTACACCTTC
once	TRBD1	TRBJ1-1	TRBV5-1	CASSLVTGATEAFF	TGCGCCAGCAGCTTGGTAACAGGGGCGACTGAAGCTTTCTTT
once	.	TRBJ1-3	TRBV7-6	CASSRTGESAGNTIYF	TGTGCCAGCAGCCGTACAGGCGAGTCAGCTGGAAACACCATATATTTT
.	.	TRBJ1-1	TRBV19	CASSIENVNTEAFF	TGTGCCAGTAGTATTGAAAACGTGAACACTGAAGCTTTCTTT
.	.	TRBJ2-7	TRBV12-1	CASSFKCLRLDKTSYEQYF	TGTGCCAGCAGCTTTAAGTGCTTGAGACTAGACAAGACCTCCTACGAGCAGTATTTC
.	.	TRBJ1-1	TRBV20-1	CSASRPNTEAFF	TGCAGTGCTAGTAGACCGAACACTGAAGCTTTCTTT
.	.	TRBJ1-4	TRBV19	CASSKGSATNEKLFF	TGTGCCAGTAGTAAGGGGTCTGCAACTAATGAAAAACTGTTTTTT
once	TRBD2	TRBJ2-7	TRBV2	CASTRDYSYEQYF	TGTGCCAGCACGCGGGACTACTCCTACGAGCAGTACTTC
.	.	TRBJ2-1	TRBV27	CASHERRVVSYNEQFF	TGTGCCAGCCACGAAAGGCGAGTCGTCTCCTACAATGAGCAGTTCTTC
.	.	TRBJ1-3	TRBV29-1	CSVEDLWGGNTIYF	TGCAGCGTTGAAGATCTTTGGGGAGGAAACACCATATATTTT
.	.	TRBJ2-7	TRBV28	CASKGSNYEQYF	TGTGCCAGCAAGGGCTCTAACTACGAGCAGTACTTC
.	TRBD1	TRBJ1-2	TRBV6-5	CASSYSRDRGGYTF	TGTGCCAGCAGTTACTCCCGGGACAGGGGTGGCTACACCTTC
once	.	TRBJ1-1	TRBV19	CASRPFREAPTEAFF	TGTGCCAGTAGACCCTTTAGGGAGGCCCCCACTGAAGCTTTCTTT
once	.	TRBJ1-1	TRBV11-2	CASSPRGVGGDTEAFF	TGTGCCAGCAGCCCGAGGGGGGTGGGAGGTGACACTGAAGCTTTCTTT
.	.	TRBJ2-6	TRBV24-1	CATSVPTGRRSGANVLTF	TGTGCCACCAGTGTCCCTACGGGACGTCGCTCTGGGGCCAACGTCCTGACTTTC
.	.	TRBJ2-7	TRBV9	CASSVGSSYEQYF	TGTGCCAGCAGCGTCGGCAGCTCCTACGAGCAGTACTTC
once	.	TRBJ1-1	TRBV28	CASSLFRGGGTEAFF	TGTGCCAGCAGTTTATTTCGGGGTGGTGGCACTGAAGCTTTCTTT
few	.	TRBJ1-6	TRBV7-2	CASSLEGERWGSPLHF	TGTGCCAGCAGCTTAGAGGGGGAGAGGTGGGGTTCACCCCTCCACTTT
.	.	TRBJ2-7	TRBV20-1	CSVFRPYEQYF	TGCAGTGTATTCCGGCCCTACGAGCAGTACTTC
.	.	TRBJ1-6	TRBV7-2	CASRDRNNSPLHF	TGTGCCAGCAGGGACAGAAATAATTCACCCCTCCACTTT
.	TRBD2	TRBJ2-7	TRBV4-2	CASSQDPSSSGDHSYEQYF	TGTGCCAGCAGCCAAGATCCTTCGTCTAGCGGGGACCACTCCTACGAGCAGTACTTC
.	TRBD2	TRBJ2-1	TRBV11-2	CASSLKGLAGNEQFF	TGTGCCAGCAGCTTAAAGGGACTAGCGGGTAATGAGCAGTTCTTC
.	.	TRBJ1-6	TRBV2	CASSEWQISSYNSPLHF	TGTGCCAGCAGTGAATGGCAGATTAGCTCCTATAATTCACCCCTCCACTTT
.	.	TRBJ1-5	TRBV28	CASSFSSRQPQHF	TGTGCCAGCAGTTTTTCGTCTAGACAGCCCCAGCATTTT
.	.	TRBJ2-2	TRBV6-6	CASSGTNTEELFF	TGTGCCAGCAGTGGAACAAACACCGAGGAGCTGTTTTTT
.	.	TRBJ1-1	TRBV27	CASSALGGTEAFF	TGTGCCAGCAGTGCCCTAGGCGGCACTGAAGCTTTCTTT
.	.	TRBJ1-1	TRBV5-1	CASSLVLGDMNTEAFF	TGCGCCAGCAGCTTGGTACTAGGGGATATGAACACTGAAGCTTTCTTT
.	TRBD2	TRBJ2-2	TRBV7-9	CASSEERDGYTGELFF	TGTGCCAGCAGCGAAGAGCGGGATGGGTACACCGGGGAGCTGTTTTTT
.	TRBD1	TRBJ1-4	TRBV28	CASSLGGQGKKLFF	TGTGCCAGCAGTTTGGGCGGACAGGGAAAAAAACTGTTTTTT
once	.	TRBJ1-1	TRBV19	CASSIGGWNTEAFF	TGTGCCAGTAGTATCGGGGGGTGGAACACTGAAGCTTTCTTT
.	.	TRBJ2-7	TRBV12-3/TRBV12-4	CASSLVPYEQYF	TGTGCCAGCAGTTTAGTGCCCTACGAGCAGTACTTC
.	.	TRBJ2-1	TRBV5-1	CASSPRQAGEQFF	TGCGCCAGCAGCCCCCGCCAAGCAGGTGAGCAGTTCTTC
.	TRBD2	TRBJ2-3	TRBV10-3	CASRTSGGSTDTQYF	TGTGCCTCACGGACTAGCGGGGGAAGCACAGATACGCAGTATTTT